The TCR beta chain under discussion was sequenced for a study of regulatory T cells in long-lasting Graves disease. Overall study context: Recently diagnosed Graves' patients had received antithyroid drugs for under 3 months. Study-level findings and limits: Relative to newly diagnosed Graves' patients, persistent ones had lower TCR diversity. Persistent disease was associated with favored TRBV28 usage and with favored use of TRBJ1-2 and TRBJ2-5.

This clonotype was counted at least ten times. Its matching antigen is unknown. Time point given: newly diagnosed GD, antithyroid drugs for less than 3 months. The TCR library was made from RNA that had been extracted from PBMCs in TRIzol. Germline assignment: CDR1 SEHNR and CDR2 FQNEAQ (reference sequence). J was trimmed by 4 bases and V by 5 bases; bases with no gene match: 11. There are 16 residues in the CDR3. Assembly of TCR beta libraries relied on iRepertoire HTBI primers together with Arm-PCR of CDR3 regions. TCRdb independently ran MiXCR on the multiplex PCR reads; one entry per CDR3 protein. The sample includes fewer than 650,000 distinct CDR3 sequences, roughly 16% seen only once; the top ten take more than 15%. This same sample was also part of a study on T cells in Graves' hyperthyroidism and ophthalmopathy. That paper states: Patients aged 18 to 65 with hyperthyroidism were newly diagnosed, with duration under 2 months.

Source: peripheral blood mononuclear cells (PBMCs), taken at new diagnosis, from a patient treated with antithyroid drugs. The chain carries TRBV7-9 and TRBJ2-5; 9 positions agree with TRBD2. The clonotype originates from a woman in her twenties or thirties with Graves disease. CDR3 in amino acids: CASSIPGLAGVETQYF. The CDR3 coding sequence is TGTGCCAGCAGCATACCGGGACTAGCAGGGGTAGAGACCCAGTACTTC. The variable domain in full, with the rest retrieved from reference TRBV7-9 and TRBJ2-5, is DTGVSQNPRHKITKRGQNVTFRCDPISEHNRLYWYRQTLGQGPEFLTYFQNEAQLEKSRLLSDRFSAERPKGSFSTLEIQRTEQGDSAMYLCASSIPGLAGVETQYFGPGTRLLVL.